Presented here are 20 T cell receptor beta chains from one specimen sequenced in a study of cytomegalovirus exposure and HLA in healthy donors. The study ran its PCR with 60 Vbeta and 13 Jbeta primers. TCRdb's copy holds only in-frame clones and misses some; the assay was immunoSEQ multiplex PCR. The data show 85,000 to 95,000 clones, 76% seen once. Sequenced: PBMCs. The source of these receptors is a man younger than 40 in good health and CMV-seropositive.

This clone was seen only a few times. The chain links TRBV6-1 to TRBJ1-1; no reliable D call. The CDR3 covers 14 residues. Germline assignment: CDR1 MNHNS and CDR2 SASEGT. V shed 7 bases and J shed 7 bases, with 19 bases lying between them. DNA of the CDR3: TGTGCCAGCAATATTAGAAGCATCAACTATGAAGCTTTCTTT. Its translation: CASNIRSINYEAFF.

This clone was observed a few times. V gene TRBV10-3 combines with J gene TRBJ2-1; 9 nucleotides match TRBD2. The V gene end was trimmed by 2 bases and the J gene end by 10 bases; junction bases not matched to a gene: 9. The CDR3 length is 15 residues. From germline, CDR1 is ENHRY and CDR2 SYGVKD. The CDR3 is CAISEPPGLAHEQFF. CDR3 in DNA: TGTGCCATCAGTGAGCCACCGGGACTAGCACACGAGCAGTTCTTC.

The table lists this clone with a few counts. An end of the junction does not agree with germline; a read error may underlie this. This rearrangement joins TRBV7-7 to TRBJ2-3; 8 nucleotides align to TRBD1. This CDR3 comprises 16 residues. Germline values: CDR1 SSHAT, CDR2 FNYEAQ (reference sequence). CDR3 coding DNA: TGTGCTAGCAGCCCCGGACAGGGCAGGGGCACAGATACGCAGTATTTT. As protein: CASSPGQGRGTDTQYF.

This chain links TRBV5-1 with TRBJ2-1, with 9 positions matching TRBD2. CDR1 SGHRS and CDR2 YFSETQ come from the germline V gene. The J segment lost 5 bases and the V segment lost 3 bases, leaving 6 bases of the junction unmatched. This CDR3 region has 15 residues. The CDR3 is CASSSLAGKNNEQFF. CDR3 DNA sequence: TGCGCCAGCAGCTCCCTAGCGGGAAAGAACAATGAGCAGTTCTTC.

V usage is TRBV6-5 and J usage is TRBJ1-1; D is ambiguous. This CDR3 comprises 13 residues. Germline V gene data show CDR1 as MNHEY and CDR2 as SVGAGI. V was cut by 5 bases and J by 0 bases, with 7 bases left in between. CDR3 protein: CASSTQVNTEAFF. CDR3 bases: TGTGCCAGCAGTACGCAGGTGAACACTGAAGCTTTCTTT.

The genes are TRBV7-9 and TRBJ2-1; 11 bases are shared with TRBD2. Germline CDR1 and CDR2: SEHNR and FQNEAQ (reference sequence). After removal of 5 bases from V and 7 bases from J, the junction contained 16 bases not matched to a gene. The CDR3 has 18 residues. This CDR3 is CASSKQGPLAGALNEQFF. CDR3 bases: TGTGCCAGCAGCAAACAGGGTCCACTAGCGGGGGCCTTGAATGAGCAGTTCTTC.

The J gene is TRBJ1-2, the V gene TRBV5-4; D is uncertain. Germline V gene sequence: CDR1 SGHNT, CDR2 YYREEE (reference sequence). The V gene lost 3 bases and the J gene lost 3 bases, with 12 bases spanning the gap. The CDR3 totals 14 residues. CDR3 sequence reads: CASSWAGSDYGYTF. For the CDR3, the DNA is TGTGCCAGCAGCTGGGCTGGGTCTGACTATGGCTACACCTTC.

This clone appeared once. The chain joins TRBV21-1 to TRBJ2-7; TRBD1, as called in the table, went unchecked against the DNA. TRBV21-1 corresponds to a pseudogene. The CDR3 has 16 amino acids. The CDR3 sequence: CASSLSGTGGPYEQYV. The CDR3 coding sequence is TGTGCCAGCAGCTTATCAGGGACAGGGGGCCCCTACGAGCAGTACGTC.

The chain links TRBV4-3 to TRBJ1-2; D unclear. The CDR3 spans 15 residues. Germline-derived CDR1 and CDR2 are LGHNA and YSLEER. The V end was cut by 5 bases, the J end by 4 bases, with 17 bases between. This CDR3 is CASSYTSGSSYGYTF. CDR3 coding DNA: TGCGCCAGCAGCTACACGTCCGGGTCAAGCTATGGCTACACCTTC.

V and J are TRBV12-5 and TRBJ1-1, with D perhaps TRBD1 (5 bases). This CDR3 has 13 residues. The germline gives CDR1 LGHNT, CDR2 FRNRAP. V was cut by 8 bases and J by 1 base, with 11 bases left in between. CDR3 in amino acids: CASRGSQNTEAFF. The CDR3 DNA reads TGTGCTAGTAGGGGCAGTCAGAACACTGAAGCTTTCTTT. Drawing the rest from reference TRBV12-5 and TRBJ1-1, the complete variable domain is DARVTQTPRHKVTEMGQEVTMRCQPILGHNTVFWYRQTMMQGLELLAYFRNRAPLDDSGMPKDRFSAEMPDATLATLKIQPSEPRDSAVYFCASRGSQNTEAFFGQGTRLTVV.

The J gene is TRBJ2-5, the V gene TRBV6-1; possibly TRBD2 for D (6 bases). CDR3 length equals 14 residues. V shed 5 bases and J shed 4 bases, with 14 bases lying between them. In germline, CDR1 is MNHNS, CDR2 SASEGT. CDR3 amino acids: CASSSFRGTETQYF. CDR3 DNA: TGTGCCAGCAGTTCTTTCCGGGGGACAGAGACCCAGTACTTC.

The V and J genes are TRBV29-1 and TRBJ2-1; D may be TRBD1 (5 bases). Trimming left V 0 bases short and J 0 bases short, with 12 bases between. Germline V lookup: CDR1 SQVTM, CDR2 ANQGSEA. The CDR3 extends over 16 amino acids. The CDR3 region has the DNA TGCAGCGTTGAAGATCAGGGCAGGGCCTCCTACAATGAGCAGTTCTTC. Amino acids: CSVEDQGRASYNEQFF.

The rearrangement links TRBV9 to TRBJ2-2; 7 bases are a match to TRBD1. The V and J ends lost 6 bases and 4 bases, in that order; junction bases with no gene match: 9. Germline-derived CDR1 and CDR2 are SGDLS and YYNGEE. This CDR3 comprises 15 residues. CDR3 residues: CASNLGRTGTGELFF. The CDR3 DNA reads as TGTGCCAGCAACCTAGGTCGGACAGGCACCGGGGAGCTGTTTTTT.

V is TRBV27 and J is TRBJ2-1; 13 bases map to TRBD2. The CDR3 has 15 amino acids. Germline V gene lookup returns CDR1 MNHEY and CDR2 SMNVEV (reference sequence). The J segment lost 7 bases and the V segment lost 2 bases, leaving 2 bases of the junction unmatched. Written as DNA, the CDR3 is TGTGCCAGCAGTTTAGGGACTAGCGGGACAAATGAGCAGTTCTTC. This translates into CASSLGTSGTNEQFF.

V and J are TRBV5-1 and TRBJ2-5, with 8 positions matching TRBD2. CDR3 size: 15 residues. Germline V gene data show CDR1 as SGHRS and CDR2 as YFSETQ. J lost 1 base, V lost 0 bases, and 2 bases had no gene match. CDR3 residues: CASSLDGRGQETQYF. For the CDR3, the DNA is TGCGCCAGCAGCTTGGACGGGAGGGGCCAAGAGACCCAGTACTTC.

The genes are TRBV30 and TRBJ1-2; tentatively, D is TRBD1 (6 bases). This CDR3 region has 12 residues. V lost 7 bases and J lost 4, with 13 bases in between. Germline values: CDR1 GTSNPN, CDR2 SVGIG (reference sequence). CDR3 DNA sequence: TGTGCCTACAGGGTTTCGGTCTATGGCTACACCTTC. This codes for CAYRVSVYGYTF.

The chain employs TRBV18 and TRBJ2-1; 8 nucleotides line up with TRBD2. The ends lost 3 bases at V and 5 bases at J; junction bases unmatched: 9. The CDR3 consists of 16 residues. The V gene's germline CDR1 is KGHSH and CDR2 LQKENI. The CDR3: CASSPGAGVGHNEQFF. The CDR3 DNA is TGTGCCAGCTCACCGGGAGCGGGAGTAGGACACAATGAGCAGTTCTTC.

V is TRBV7-6 and J is TRBJ1-3; D gene unclear. Germline V lookup: CDR1 SGHVS, CDR2 FNYEAQ. The CDR3 has 16 amino acids. Trimming pared 5 bases from V and 0 bases from J, leaving 14 bases between. CDR3 sequence reads: CASSPGVLSSGNTIYF. DNA for the CDR3: TGTGCCAGCAGCCCCGGGGTGCTGAGCTCTGGAAACACCATATATTTT.

This rearrangement joins TRBV7-9 to TRBJ2-2, with 8 bases fitting TRBD1. The V gene's germline CDR1 is SEHNR and CDR2 FQNEAQ (reference sequence). The CDR3 length is 15 residues. The ends lost 5 bases at V and 7 bases at J; junction bases unmatched: 9. CDR3 residues: CASSATGGIGGELFF. DNA for the CDR3: TGTGCCAGCAGCGCAACAGGGGGAATTGGCGGGGAGCTGTTTTTT.

The chain employs TRBV6-1 and TRBJ2-7; D ambiguous. The CDR3 totals 12 residues. CDR1 is MNHNS, CDR2 SASEGT, per germline. The V end was cut by 6 bases, the J end by 2 bases, with 8 bases between. This CDR3 reads CASSGSTYEQYF. CDR3 coding DNA: TGTGCCAGCAGCGGGTCTACCTACGAGCAGTACTTC.